The 10 T cell receptor beta chains given below trace back to one sample, sequenced in a study of blood T cell repertoires in COVID-19. Here immunoSEQ multiplex PCR was the method, and the copy in TCRdb shows in-frame clones only, minus some. The sample has some 180,000 clones, roughly 78% seen once. The sample comprised peripheral blood. The receptors shown here come from a woman older than 75 with active or convalescent COVID-19.

This rearrangement joins TRBV14 to TRBJ2-7; 8 bases agree with TRBD2. The CDR3 consists of 14 residues. V was pared by 4 bases and J by 3 bases, with 5 bases of the junction left unmatched. Per germline, CDR1 SGHDN and CDR2 FVKESK. CDR3 protein: CASSLAGKLYEQYF. In DNA, the CDR3 is TGTGCCAGCAGCCTAGCGGGGAAGCTCTACGAGCAGTACTTC. The full variable domain, completed using reference TRBV14 and TRBJ2-7, is EAGVTQFPSHSVIEKGQTVTLRCDPISGHDNLYWYRRVMGKEIKFLLHFVKESKQDESGMPNNRFLAERTGGTYSTLKVQPAELEDSGVYFCASSLAGKLYEQYFGPGTRLTVT.

J is TRBJ1-1 and V is TRBV5-5; 7 bases map to TRBD1. CDR1 is SGHKS and CDR2 is YYEKEE in the germline V gene (reference sequence). This CDR3 contains 12 residues. V lost 4 bases and J lost 7; bases outside the gene matches: 4. The CDR3 spells CASSPTGDEAFF. In nucleotides, the CDR3 is TGTGCCAGCAGCCCAACAGGGGATGAAGCTTTCTTT.

The V and J genes are TRBV5-1 and TRBJ1-5; TRBD1 aligns across 7 bases. The CDR3 is 15 residues long. Per germline, CDR1 SGHRS and CDR2 YFSETQ. After removal of 2 bases from V and 4 bases from J, the junction contained 6 bases not matched to a gene. The CDR3: CASSLGDRKNQPQHF. The CDR3 coding sequence is TGCGCCAGCAGCTTAGGGGACAGAAAGAATCAGCCCCAGCATTTT.

The rearrangement joins TRBV6-5 to TRBJ2-1; D gene uncertain. CDR3 length equals 16 residues. CDR1 is MNHEY and CDR2 is SVGAGI in the germline V gene. Trimming left V 4 bases short and J 6 bases short, with 19 bases between. CDR3 in amino acids: CASSSSRSKFGNEQFF. DNA for the CDR3: TGTGCCAGCAGTTCCAGCCGGAGTAAATTCGGCAATGAGCAGTTCTTC.

The chain combines TRBV12-1 with TRBJ1-2; no DNA check was done on the table's D call, TRBD1. TRBV12-1 is tagged as a pseudogene. The CDR3 consists of 18 residues. CDR3: CASSFKWDRRGSNYGYTF. CDR3 bases: TGTGCCAGCAGCTTTAAATGGGACAGGCGTGGGAGTAACTATGGCTACACCTTC.

CDR3 bases: TGTGCCAGCAGCGGCCGGGACAGGTATGCATATACGCAGTATTTT. It codes for CASSGRDRYAYTQYF. The chain combines TRBV3-1 (or the pseudogene TRBV3-2) with TRBJ2-3; 8 positions agree with TRBD1. Trimming took 5 bases from V and 7 from J; bases not matched to a gene: 11. The CDR3 loop spans 15 amino acids. CDR1 is LGHDT and CDR2 is YNNKEL in the germline V gene (reference sequence).

The CDR3 region is CASSGQGNYGYTF. CDR3 in DNA: TGTGCCAGCAGTGGCCAGGGCAACTATGGCTACACCTTC. The V and J genes are TRBV2 and TRBJ1-2; a possible D gene is TRBD1 (5 bases). The CDR3 is 13 amino acids. The ends were cut back, 4 bases at V and 2 bases at J, with 8 bases in the middle. The germline V gene has CDR1 SNHLY and CDR2 FYNNEI.

The V and J genes are TRBV3-1 (or the pseudogene TRBV3-2) and TRBJ2-6; D is perhaps TRBD1 (6 bases). This CDR3 is 17 amino acids long. Trimming removed 4 bases from V and 0 bases from J, with 13 bases in between. Germline V gives CDR1 LGHDT, CDR2 YNNKEL (reference sequence). CDR3 residues: CASSPTGSSSGANVLTF. As DNA, the CDR3 is TGTGCCAGCAGCCCGACAGGTTCCAGCTCTGGGGCCAACGTCCTGACTTTC.

This chain links TRBV20-1 with TRBJ1-6; 10 nucleotides line up with TRBD1. The CDR3 sequence is 15 residues long. The germline gives CDR1 DFQATT, CDR2 SNEGSKA (reference sequence). With V trimmed by 3 bases and J by 6 bases, 5 bases remained unmatched. CDR3 sequence (DNA): TGCAGTGCTAGTGTCCGGGACAGGGGTAATTCACCCCTCCACTTT. It codes for CSASVRDRGNSPLHF.

The rearrangement links TRBV5-1 to TRBJ1-1; TRBD1 is a possible D gene (5 bases). Per the germline V gene, CDR1 is SGHRS and CDR2 is YFSETQ. Deletions cut 3 bases from V and 6 bases from J, with 12 bases between. The CDR3 runs to 13 residues. The CDR3 spells CASSWDVGAEAFF. The DNA for the CDR3 is TGCGCCAGCAGCTGGGATGTAGGGGCTGAAGCTTTCTTT.